Presented here are 8 T cell receptor beta chains from one specimen sequenced in a study of monozygotic twins with inflammatory bowel disease. From the 5' RACE reads, TCRdb lists one entry per CDR3 protein and no DNA. The sample table sets out approximately 380,000 distinct CDR3 sequences. The specimen sequenced was blood. These receptors originate from a human donor with ulcerative colitis or Crohn's disease, or a healthy co-twin of an affected twin (not recorded which).

The chain couples TRBV3-1 to TRBJ1-2. The CDR3 is 15 residues long. Germline CDR1 reads LGHDT; CDR2 reads YNNKEL (reference sequence). The CDR3 sequence is CASSQDPRAEYGYTF.

V is TRBV4-1 and J is TRBJ2-7; the TRBD1 assignment by TCRdb is unverifiable without DNA. CDR3 length equals 15 residues. Germline CDR1 reads MGHRA; CDR2 reads YSYEKL. The CDR3 sequence is CASSQARDRRYEQYF.

This chain links TRBV5-1 with TRBJ2-3; TCRdb's D call of TRBD1 is untestable without DNA. The CDR3 totals 13 residues. CDR1 and CDR2 (germline): SGHRS, YFSETQ. CDR3 protein: CASSFPQGDTQYF. The whole variable domain, remainder taken from reference TRBV5-1 and TRBJ2-3, is KAGVTQTPRYLIKTRGQQVTLSCSPISGHRSVSWYQQTPGQGLQFLFEYFSETQRNKGNFPGRFSGRQFSNSRSEMNVSTLELGDSALYLCASSFPQGDTQYFGPGTRLTVL.

The chain links TRBV19 to TRBJ1-4. The CDR3 extends over 14 amino acids. Germline V gives CDR1 LNHDA, CDR2 SQIVND (reference sequence). CDR3 region: CASSWGRTNEKLFF.

This chain links TRBV19 with TRBJ2-1; TCRdb's D call of TRBD1 is untestable without DNA. CDR1 and CDR2 (germline): LNHDA, SQIVND (reference sequence). The CDR3 has 15 residues. The CDR3 is CASSIADRDLGEQFF.

This chain joins TRBV19 and TRBJ2-7. CDR3 size: 16 residues. The germline V gene has CDR1 LNHDA and CDR2 SQIVND (reference sequence). CDR3 region: CASSPQHSGGSYEQYF.

V gene TRBV7-8 combines with J gene TRBJ2-1; there is no DNA to check the TCRdb D call of TRBD1. This CDR3 comprises 16 residues. Germline V CDR1 and CDR2: SGHVS, FQNEAQ. CDR3 in amino acids: CASSLGLAGGGNEQFF.

The chain employs TRBV5-1 and TRBJ1-2; TCRdb's assignment of TRBD1 cannot be checked, as there is no DNA. The CDR3 totals 13 residues. Looked up from germline, CDR1 is SGHRS and CDR2 is YFSETQ. The CDR3 loop is CASSLPGSYGYTF.